The clone carrying this T cell receptor beta chain was picked up many times. Antigen unknown. Looked up from germline, CDR1 is SGHTA and CDR2 is FQGTGA. V was clipped by 2 bases and J by 6 bases, with 9 bases between them. This CDR3 region has 13 residues. The sample belongs to a study of T-cell reconstitution after alpha-beta-depleted transplantation in children. The library targeted TCRbeta and was prepared with unique molecular identifiers. TCRdb re-called the PCR reads through MiXCR, storing one row per CDR3 protein. The sample includes a few hundred thousand distinct CDR3 sequences, around 13% seen only once; the top ten take 2.2%. Whole-study findings and limits: At the one-year point after transplant, T-cell counts and TCRbeta diversity were found to come mostly from T cells that had been newly produced. Approximately two months post-transplant, alpha-beta T cells reportedly originated from several hundred expanded graft clones. Surviving recipient T cells and thymic progenitors accounted for the high day-60 TCRbeta diversity observed in some patients.

The sequence derives from a male patient between 10 and 17 years old who had a stem cell transplant for acute myeloid leukemia, so the T cells may come from the graft donor. The starting material was PBMCs, mostly from graft donor cells, obtained 360 days after TCRalphabeta/CD19-depleted stem cell transplant. The V gene is TRBV7-3, the J gene TRBJ2-3; D uncertain. The CDR3 DNA sequence: TGTGCCAGCAGCTTATACACGGAGGATACGCAGTATTTT. This codes for CASSLYTEDTQYF.